Reported below is one T cell receptor (beta chain). Its target is not known. The source of the sample is a study of T cells in localized non-small cell lung cancer. Study conclusions and caveats: Elevated blood T cell density was associated with longer overall survival. Highest T cell clonality was seen in uninvolved adjacent lung, surpassing that measured in tumor. For the top 100 tumor clones, a median approximately 50 also appeared in adjacent lung.

The table came from immunoSEQ multiplex PCR; TCRdb's copy has only in-frame clones and leaves some out. The data hold roughly 35,000 clones, with approximately 90% observed a single time. The sample consisted of peripheral blood mononuclear cells, taken before any cancer treatment. The receptor comes from a female donor of 60 years or more with stage II lung adenocarcinoma.

The CDR3 spells CASSYSMGAHTEAFF. CDR3 bases: TGTGCCAGCAGTTACTCGATGGGGGCCCACACTGAAGCTTTCTTT. The V and J genes are TRBV6-5 and TRBJ1-1; D is possibly TRBD1 (6 bases). Trimming left V 0 bases short and J 3 bases short, with 11 bases between. CDR3 length: 15 residues. Germline V lookup: CDR1 MNHEY, CDR2 SVGAGI.